The next 7 T cell receptor beta chains were all read from a single sample in a study of T cell responses to AZD1222 COVID-19 vaccine. Clones were sequenced by immunoSEQ multiplex PCR, and TCRdb holds only the in-frame ones, with some missing. The sample contains over 130,000 clones, approximately 92% of which appear only once. Material: peripheral blood, obtained 28 days after the second AZD1222 dose. Every receptor here comes from an adult who received the AZD1222 COVID-19 vaccine.

The rearrangement links TRBV9 to TRBJ1-1, with unresolved D. The V gene lost 3 bases and the J gene lost 3 bases, with 3 bases spanning the gap. CDR1 SGDLS and CDR2 YYNGEE come from the germline V gene. The CDR3 length is 11 residues. The CDR3 nucleotides are TGTGCCAGCAGCGACGACACTGAAGCTTTCTTT. It encodes CASSDDTEAFF.

This chain connects TRBV5-4 to TRBJ2-3, with 8 nucleotides matching TRBD1. Germline trimming cut 0 bases from V and 0 bases from J; bases unmatched to any gene: 6. Germline V lookup: CDR1 SGHNT, CDR2 YYREEE (reference sequence). The CDR3 is 17 amino acids. The CDR3 loop reads CASSLAIGQGSTDTQYF. The CDR3 DNA reads TGTGCCAGCAGCTTGGCAATAGGACAGGGTAGCACAGATACGCAGTATTTT. Drawing the rest from reference TRBV5-4 and TRBJ2-3, the complete variable domain is ETGVTQSPTHLIKTRGQQVTLRCSSQSGHNTVSWYQQALGQGPQFIFQYYREEENGRGNFPPRFSGLQFPNYSSELNVNALELDDSALYLCASSLAIGQGSTDTQYFGPGTRLTVL.

This rearrangement joins TRBV6-1 to TRBJ1-5; possible D gene TRBD1, 6 bases. V was shortened by 4 bases and J by 0 bases, with 16 bases between the two germline ends. Germline CDR1 MNHNS, CDR2 SASEGT. The CDR3 runs to 17 residues. CDR3 sequence reads: CASSGGHYQNSNQPQHF. The CDR3 DNA follows: TGTGCCAGCAGTGGGGGACATTATCAAAATAGCAATCAGCCCCAGCATTTT.

This clone has just a few counts. The CDR3 DNA sequence: TGCGCCAGCAGCCTGCTAGCGGGCGGAGAGCAGTTCTTC. It codes for CASSLLAGGEQFF. The rearrangement links TRBV4-1 to TRBJ2-1; 8 bases fit TRBD2. The CDR3 sequence is 13 residues long. Trimming removed 4 bases from V and 10 bases from J; junction bases left unmatched: 6. Germline V gene data show CDR1 as MGHRA and CDR2 as YSYEKL.

The chain is built from TRBV3-1 (or the pseudogene TRBV3-2) and TRBJ2-5; D not certain. CDR3 length: 12 residues. V was shortened by 1 base and J by 7 bases, with 7 bases between the two germline ends. Per germline, CDR1 LGHDT and CDR2 YNNKEL (reference sequence). The CDR3 is CASSQGVGTQYF. The CDR3 coding sequence is TGTGCCAGCAGCCAAGGAGTAGGGACCCAGTACTTC.

This clone was seen a handful of times. The chain recombines TRBV12-3 or TRBV12-4 with TRBJ1-5; D not certain. The CDR3 has 12 amino acids. V gave up 2 bases and J gave up 5 bases, with 4 bases separating them. CDR3 sequence (DNA): TGTGCCAGCAGTTTAATGGATCAGCCCCAGCATTTT. It specifies CASSLMDQPQHF.

This rearrangement joins TRBV6-5 to TRBJ1-5; a weak D match, TRBD1 (5 bases). The CDR3 covers 15 residues. The V gene lost 5 bases and the J gene lost 1 base, with 12 bases spanning the gap. The V gene's germline CDR1 is MNHEY and CDR2 SVGAGI. CDR3 amino acids: CASSHRPDSNQPQHF. CDR3 coding DNA: TGTGCCAGCAGTCACAGGCCCGACAGCAATCAGCCCCAGCATTTT.